What follows are 30 T cell receptor beta chains derived from one specimen sequenced in a study of beta chain features in type 1 diabetes. Expressed TCRB transcripts were sequenced after all isolated RNA was converted to cDNA. Some clones are missing from TCRdb's copy, which holds only in-frame ones; the method was immunoSEQ multiplex PCR. The sample carries around 100,000 clones, approximately 30% recorded once. No antigen is known for these receptors. The study, taken as a whole, reports: Across all four CD4+ subsets, people with type 1 diabetes showed modestly shorter TCRB CDR3s.

The sequenced material came from central memory CD4+ T cells from blood. Receptors originate from a woman aged 18-30 years with type 1 diabetes.

The rearrangement links TRBV30 to TRBJ1-1; no clear D. The germline gives CDR1 GTSNPN, CDR2 SVGIG (reference sequence). Trimming took 3 bases from V and 4 from J, leaving 6 bases between them. CDR3 length equals 11 residues. The CDR3 loop is CAWRRGTEAFF. The CDR3 DNA follows: TGTGCCTGGAGAAGAGGCACTGAAGCTTTCTTT.

The sample holds a few counts of this clone. This chain joins TRBV5-1 and TRBJ2-6; 8 bases are shared with TRBD1. The V gene's germline CDR1 is SGHRS and CDR2 YFSETQ. V trimming: 3 bases; J trimming: 1 base; junction bases outside the gene matches: 12. The CDR3 loop spans 19 amino acids. This CDR3 is CASSWSRRTGTSGANVLTF. Here the CDR3 DNA reads TGCGCCAGCAGCTGGAGTCGCCGGACAGGGACGTCTGGGGCCAACGTCCTGACTTTC.

The chain joins TRBV7-9 to TRBJ2-1, with D hard to call. Germline V CDR1 and CDR2: SEHNR, FQNEAQ (reference sequence). The germline V and J ends were trimmed by 0 bases and 2 bases, with 5 bases remaining between them. This CDR3 has 14 residues. The CDR3 sequence is CASSLAGAYNEQFF. The CDR3 nucleotides read TGTGCCAGCAGCTTAGCGGGCGCCTACAATGAGCAGTTCTTC.

This clone has just a few counts. The J gene is TRBJ2-1, the V gene TRBV10-3; 7 nucleotides agree with TRBD2. The CDR3 loop spans 19 amino acids. The germline V gene has CDR1 ENHRY and CDR2 SYGVKD. Losses at the gene ends were 7 bases for V and 9 bases for J; bases not matched to a gene: 27. In DNA form, the CDR3 reads TGTGCCATCAAAAGGGCGAACGGGGCGGGAGTCGTCTCTGATGGTGAGCAGTTCTTC. Encoded protein: CAIKRANGAGVVSDGEQFF.

This chain connects TRBV5-1 to TRBJ2-1; 8 bases align to TRBD2. V shed 4 bases and J 2 bases; nucleotides not matched to a gene: 5. This CDR3 region has 15 residues. Looked up from germline, CDR1 is SGHRS and CDR2 is YFSETQ. The CDR3 nucleotides are TGCGCCAGCAGCGAAGCGGGGGCCCCCTACAATGAGCAGTTCTTC. Translating gives CASSEAGAPYNEQFF.

This clone has more than one count but fewer than ten. J is TRBJ2-5 and V is TRBV18; D ambiguous. This CDR3 spans 12 amino acids. The V end lost 4 bases, the J end lost 2 bases, and 5 bases lay between the germline ends. CDR1 is KGHSH, CDR2 LQKENI, per germline. The CDR3 loop reads CASSLLQETQYF. For the CDR3, the DNA is TGTGCCAGCTCACTTTTACAAGAGACCCAGTACTTC.

The V gene is TRBV2, the J gene TRBJ2-1; no firm D call. In germline, CDR1 is SNHLY, CDR2 FYNNEI. V lost 5 bases to trimming and J lost 13 bases, with 6 bases between them. This CDR3 is built from 9 residues. The chain's CDR3 is CASSKTQFF. As DNA, the CDR3 is TGTGCCAGCAGTAAAACACAGTTCTTC. Together with reference TRBV2 and TRBJ2-1, the CDR3 gives the full variable domain: EPEVTQTPSHQVTQMGQEVILRCVPISNHLYFYWYRQILGQKVEFLVSFYNNEISEKSEIFDDQFSVERPDGSNFTLKIRSTKLEDSAMYFCASSKTQFFGPGTRLTVL.

The chain links TRBV7-8 to TRBJ2-1, with TRBD1 as a possible D gene (6 bases). Germline V lookup: CDR1 SGHVS, CDR2 FQNEAQ. Deletions cut 4 bases from V and 2 bases from J, with 12 bases between. There are 15 residues in the CDR3. The CDR3: CASSSGQSAYNEQFF. In DNA, the CDR3 is TGTGCCAGCAGCTCCGGACAGAGTGCCTACAATGAGCAGTTCTTC. Complete variable domain (other parts from reference TRBV7-8 and TRBJ2-1): GAGVSQSPRYKVAKRGQDVALRCDPISGHVSLFWYQQALGQGPEFLTYFQNEAQLDKSGLPSDRFFAERPEGSVSTLKIQRTQQEDSAVYLCASSSGQSAYNEQFFGPGTRLTVL.

This clone was detected only a few times. The chain has TRBV5-1 and TRBJ2-1, with 8 bases fitting TRBD2. CDR1 is SGHRS and CDR2 is YFSETQ in the germline V gene. Trimming at V came to 6 bases and at J to 9 bases, leaving 11 bases not matched to a gene. CDR3 size: 14 residues. The CDR3 bases are TGCGCCAGCATCGAGCGGGAGTTAGGGGGTGAGCAGTTCTTC. Translating gives CASIERELGGEQFF.

This clone was recorded a few times. The chain carries TRBV5-6 and TRBJ2-7, with D possibly matching TRBD1 (6 bases). Germline lookup yields CDR1 SGHDT and CDR2 YYEEEE. The CDR3 runs 15 residues. Trimming stripped 5 bases from V and 2 bases from J, with 17 bases between. The CDR3 region is CASRNRDKLTYEQYV. CDR3 nucleotides: TGTGCCAGCAGAAACCGGGACAAACTAACCTACGAGCAGTACGTC.

This clone was seen only a few times. The chain has TRBV15 and TRBJ1-1; no reliable D call. The germline V gene has CDR1 LNHNV and CDR2 YYDKDF (reference sequence). Between the trimmed V and J ends, which lost 0 bases and 5 bases, there was a span of 10 bases. The CDR3 is made up of 14 amino acids. The DNA for the CDR3 is TGTGCCACCAGCAGAGATAGAGGTTGGACTGAAGCTTTCTTT. Its translation: CATSRDRGWTEAFF.

The J gene is TRBJ2-2, the V gene TRBV6-1; 7 nucleotides line up with TRBD1. From germline, CDR1 is MNHNS and CDR2 SASEGT. The CDR3 is 13 amino acids. With V trimmed by 9 bases and J by 5 bases, 6 bases remained unmatched. CDR3 sequence reads: CASYRGTTGELFF. DNA for the CDR3: TGTGCCAGTTACAGGGGCACGACCGGGGAGCTGTTTTTT.

Turning to this clone: This CDR3 is also generated by other DNA sequences in the sample. The V gene is TRBV14, the J gene TRBJ2-1; possible D gene TRBD2, 5 bases. V was cut by 4 bases and J by 0 bases, with 25 bases left in between. Germline loops: CDR1 SGHDN, CDR2 FVKESK. CDR3 length: 20 residues. CDR3 sequence (DNA): TGTGCCAGCAGCCCCCCGGTTCGGCGAGAGGGCCGGAGCTCCTACAATGAGCAGTTCTTC. Protein: CASSPPVRREGRSSYNEQFF.

This chain connects TRBV19 to TRBJ1-1; no clear D. From germline, CDR1 is LNHDA and CDR2 SQIVND (reference sequence). This CDR3 is 12 amino acids long. V gave up 1 base and J gave up 11 bases, with 11 bases separating them. The CDR3 sequence is CASSIASRGAFF. The CDR3 bases are TGTGCCAGTAGTATAGCTTCTCGCGGGGCTTTCTTT.

The chain links TRBV18 to TRBJ2-1; the D gene is possibly TRBD2 (5 bases). Trimming stripped 3 bases from V and 4 bases from J, with 13 bases between. Per germline, CDR1 KGHSH and CDR2 LQKENI. The CDR3 length is 15 residues. The CDR3 spells CASSPLARGYNEQFF. DNA for the CDR3: TGTGCCAGCTCACCGTTGGCGAGAGGGTACAATGAGCAGTTCTTC. Together with reference TRBV18 and TRBJ2-1, the CDR3 gives the full variable domain: NAGVMQNPRHLVRRRGQEARLRCSPMKGHSHVYWYRQLPEEGLKFMVYLQKENIIDESGMPKERFSAEFPKEGPSILRIQQVVRGDSAAYFCASSPLARGYNEQFFGPGTRLTVL.

In DNA form, the CDR3 reads TGTGCCAGCAGCCGAGGGAACTACGAGCAGTACTTC. Amino acid sequence: CASSRGNYEQYF. The V and J genes are TRBV28 and TRBJ2-7, with D possibly matching TRBD2 (5 bases). This CDR3 spans 12 amino acids. The germline V and J ends were trimmed by 6 bases and 3 bases, with 9 bases remaining between them. Germline CDR1 reads MDHEN; CDR2 reads SYDVKM.

The rearrangement uses TRBV18 and TRBJ2-7; D uncertain. The CDR3 sequence is 14 residues long. The V end lost 3 bases, the J end lost 3 bases, and 12 bases lay between the germline ends. Germline values: CDR1 KGHSH, CDR2 LQKENI. CDR3 DNA: TGTGCCAGCTCACCCGCGTTGGGCCGCTACGAGCAGTACGTC. Its protein is CASSPALGRYEQYV.

This clone was seen at least ten times. The chain carries TRBV7-2 and TRBJ2-3; D possibly corresponds to TRBD2 (6 bases). This CDR3 contains 13 residues. Germline lookup yields CDR1 SGHTA and CDR2 FQGNSA. V was pared by 0 bases and J by 11 bases, with 12 bases between. CDR3 loop: CASSLALEGGQYF. The CDR3 DNA follows: TGTGCCAGCAGCTTAGCGCTGGAGGGAGGGCAGTATTTT. Full variable domain (rest looked up from reference TRBV7-2 and TRBJ2-3): GAGVSQSPSNKVTEKGKDVELRCDPISGHTALYWYRQSLGQGLEFLIYFQGNSAPDKSGLPSDRFSAERTGGSVSTLTIQRTQQEDSAVYLCASSLALEGGQYFGPGTRLTVL.

The chain combines TRBV5-1 with TRBJ2-3; 10 bases map to TRBD1. The CDR3 runs 15 residues. V lost 4 bases and J lost 3; bases outside the gene matches: 5. Germline loops: CDR1 SGHRS, CDR2 YFSETQ. As DNA, the CDR3 is TGCGCCAGCAGCAAGACAGGGGGCGAAACAGATACGCAGTATTTT. This codes for CASSKTGGETDTQYF.

This chain links TRBV19 with TRBJ2-5; 7 nucleotides align to TRBD2. After removal of 3 bases from V and 4 bases from J, the junction contained 2 bases not matched to a gene. Germline lookup yields CDR1 LNHDA and CDR2 SQIVND (reference sequence). This CDR3 is built from 13 residues. The CDR3 nucleotides read TGTGCCAGTAGTATCGGGGGGAGAGAGACCCAGTACTTC. Translation: CASSIGGRETQYF. The full variable domain, in which reference TRBV19 and TRBJ2-5 provide the parts outside the CDR3, is DGGITQSPKYLFRKEGQNVTLSCEQNLNHDAMYWYRQDPGQGLRLIYYSQIVNDFQKGDIAEGYSVSREKKESFPLTVTSAQKNPTAFYLCASSIGGRETQYFGPGTRLLVL.

This clone was seen more than once but under ten times. The chain is built from TRBV19 and TRBJ2-1, with 7 bases that match TRBD1. Germline V lookup: CDR1 LNHDA, CDR2 SQIVND (reference sequence). This CDR3 has 16 residues. Trimming cost V 5 bases and J 7 bases; bases outside gene matches: 14. The CDR3 protein is CASSPRTGTTANEQFF. The CDR3 nucleotides read TGTGCCAGTAGTCCTAGGACAGGAACGACAGCGAATGAGCAGTTCTTC.

This chain uses TRBV7-2 with TRBJ2-5; D gene uncertain. The CDR3 has 14 residues. The germline gives CDR1 SGHTA, CDR2 FQGNSA. V was trimmed by 2 bases and J by 5 bases, leaving 12 bases between them. The CDR3 DNA reads TGTGCCAGCAGCTTACGTTACGACGGGGAGACCCAGTACTTC. As protein: CASSLRYDGETQYF.

This clone showed up just once. The chain uses TRBV19 and TRBJ1-1, with D perhaps matching TRBD1 (5 bases). Trimming pared 5 bases from V and 4 bases from J, leaving 17 bases between. Germline V gene sequence: CDR1 LNHDA, CDR2 SQIVND (reference sequence). The CDR3 is 15 residues long. The CDR3, as DNA: TGTGCCAGTAGTGCACTCAGGGATGTGGGCACTGAAGCTTTCTTT. Encoded protein: CASSALRDVGTEAFF.

This clone was counted a few times. This chain connects TRBV18 to TRBJ2-7, with D perhaps TRBD1 (6 bases). CDR1 and CDR2 from the germline V gene are KGHSH and LQKENI. The germline V and J ends were trimmed by 2 bases and 5 bases, with 13 bases remaining between them. The CDR3 spans 14 residues. For the CDR3, the DNA is TGTGCCAGCTCACCAAGACAGGAAGGAAACGAGCAGTACGTC. Translated: CASSPRQEGNEQYV.

This clone has a handful of counts. The gene calls are TRBV7-2 and TRBJ1-2, with D possibly TRBD1 on 5 matching bases. V was trimmed by 2 bases and J by 3 bases, leaving 19 bases between them. The CDR3 runs 17 residues. Per germline, CDR1 SGHTA and CDR2 FQGNSA. In nucleotides, the CDR3 is TGTGCCAGCAGCTTAAGGGGTACGGAGCTGAACTACTATGGCTACACCTTC. Protein: CASSLRGTELNYYGYTF.

V is TRBV12-5 and J is TRBJ1-1, with TRBD1 matching 10 bases. This CDR3 spans 15 amino acids. The trim removed 4 bases at V and 0 bases at J, leaving 2 bases unmatched. The germline V gene has CDR1 LGHNT and CDR2 FRNRAP. CDR3 in amino acids: CASGSGQGLNTEAFF. The CDR3 DNA reads TGTGCTAGTGGTTCGGGACAGGGGCTGAACACTGAAGCTTTCTTT.

With regard to this clone: Other DNA sequences within the sample encode an identical CDR3. The gene calls are TRBV5-1 and TRBJ2-5; 7 bases fit TRBD1. This CDR3 is 14 amino acids long. The trim removed 4 bases at V and 5 bases at J, leaving 8 bases unmatched. From germline, CDR1 is SGHRS and CDR2 YFSETQ. The CDR3 is CASSPTGVGETQYF. The CDR3 nucleotides read TGCGCCAGCAGCCCAACAGGGGTCGGGGAGACCCAGTACTTC.

The rearrangement links TRBV28 to TRBJ2-1, with 13 bases that match TRBD2. Trimming removed 5 bases from V and 7 bases from J; junction bases left unmatched: 11. Germline V gene sequence: CDR1 MDHEN, CDR2 SYDVKM. The CDR3 runs 17 residues. CDR3 protein: CASSTRTSGSVRNEQFF. The DNA of the CDR3 is TGTGCCAGCAGTACCCGGACTAGCGGGAGCGTTAGAAATGAGCAGTTCTTC.

The chain uses TRBV7-9 and TRBJ2-5; the D gene is possibly TRBD2 (6 bases). Germline loops: CDR1 SEHNR, CDR2 FQNEAQ (reference sequence). V shed 1 base and J shed 1 base, with 13 bases lying between them. The CDR3 loop spans 16 amino acids. CDR3 coding DNA: TGTGCCAGCAGCTTAGTAGGGCGGAGGGGCCAAGAGACCCAGTACTTC. It encodes CASSLVGRRGQETQYF.

V and J are TRBV7-3 and TRBJ2-1; the D gene is possibly TRBD2 (6 bases). V was pared by 5 bases and J by 0 bases, with 11 bases between. The CDR3 covers 15 residues. Germline values: CDR1 SGHTA, CDR2 FQGTGA. As DNA, the CDR3 is TGTGCCAGCAGCCGGGACTCCAGCTCCTACAATGAGCAGTTCTTC. It codes for CASSRDSSSYNEQFF.